This is a list of T cell receptor beta chains from one sample in a study of Ad26.COV2.S vaccination and SARS-CoV-2 variants. This table comes from immunoSEQ multiplex PCR, and its TCRdb copy is limited to in-frame clones, with some not included. The table lists over 400,000 clones, about 91% of them singletons. Sequencing used peripheral blood, obtained in a trial of Ad26.COV2.S vaccine versus placebo. The receptors derive from a person between 18 and 65 years old who received the Ad26.COV2.S COVID-19 vaccine or a placebo. Each CDR3 is given with its conserved first and last residue. D genes are given only for firm matches. The listing skips clone size in some rows; elsewhere it reads once, few, many or a size class.

CDR3 DNA: TGCGCCAGCAGCCCGTCGGGGCAGGGGGGAAGTTTGACTGAAGCTTTCTTT
CDR3 protein: CASSPSGQGGSLTEAFF
clone size: .
D gene: TRBD1
V gene: TRBV5-1
J gene: TRBJ1-1

CDR3 DNA: TGTGCCAGCAGACGAGCGACTAGCGGGGGGGCCGAGACCCAGTACTTC
CDR3 protein: CASRRATSGGAETQYF
clone size: .
D gene: TRBD2
V gene: TRBV5-4
J gene: TRBJ2-5

CDR3 DNA: TGTGCCAGCAGCCGTCTCGGGACGGCCTACGAGCAGTACTTC
CDR3 protein: CASSRLGTAYEQYF
clone size: .
D gene: .
V gene: TRBV5-6
J gene: TRBJ2-7

CDR3 DNA: TGTGCCAGCTCACCGGGGGGACGAAATTCACCCCTCCACTTT
CDR3 protein: CASSPGGRNSPLHF
clone size: .
D gene: .
V gene: TRBV18
J gene: TRBJ1-6

CDR3 DNA: TGCGCCAGCAGCAGGGGGGACACTCTGGCCTACGAGCAGTACTTC
CDR3 protein: CASSRGDTLAYEQYF
clone size: .
D gene: .
V gene: TRBV5-1
J gene: TRBJ2-7

CDR3 DNA: TGTGCCAGTAGTATAGAGAGGGAAGAGACCCAGTACTTC
CDR3 protein: CASSIEREETQYF
clone size: .
D gene: .
V gene: TRBV19
J gene: TRBJ2-5

CDR3 DNA: TGTGCCAGCAGCCCCCAGGGGCCCCTGGCAGATACGCAGTATTTT
CDR3 protein: CASSPQGPLADTQYF
clone size: .
D gene: .
V gene: TRBV7-8
J gene: TRBJ2-3

CDR3 DNA: TGCAGTGCTAGTATAGGGAAGGTCCACGAGCAGTACTTC
CDR3 protein: CSASIGKVHEQYF
clone size: .
D gene: .
V gene: TRBV20-1
J gene: TRBJ2-7

CDR3 DNA: TGTGCCAGCAGTTTCCTAGCGGGAGGCCCTGGGAATGAGCAGTTCTTC
CDR3 protein: CASSFLAGGPGNEQFF
clone size: .
D gene: TRBD2
V gene: TRBV27
J gene: TRBJ2-1

CDR3 DNA: TGTGCCAGACCGGGACTGCGGCAAGAGACCCAGTACTTC
CDR3 protein: CARPGLRQETQYF
clone size: .
D gene: .
V gene: TRBV6-4
J gene: TRBJ2-5

CDR3 DNA: TGTGCCAGCAGCCAAGTTAGGTCTGAAGCTTTCTTT
CDR3 protein: CASSQVRSEAFF
clone size: once
D gene: .
V gene: TRBV3-1/TRBV3-2
J gene: TRBJ1-1

CDR3 DNA: TGCGCCAGCAGTCAATCCGGGGACAGAGTCCGGGCAAATTCACCCCTCCACTTT
CDR3 protein: CASSQSGDRVRANSPLHF
clone size: .
D gene: TRBD1
V gene: TRBV23-1
J gene: TRBJ1-6

CDR3 DNA: TGTGCCAGCAGCCCTCCCAATTTACGTAACAGGGGTGACACCGGGGAGCTGTTTTTT
CDR3 protein: CASSPPNLRNRGDTGELFF
clone size: .
D gene: TRBD1
V gene: TRBV3-1/TRBV3-2
J gene: TRBJ2-2

CDR3 DNA: TGTGCCAGCAGCTCAGGGAAGCAGGAGACCCAGTACTTC
CDR3 protein: CASSSGKQETQYF
clone size: .
D gene: .
V gene: TRBV7-3
J gene: TRBJ2-5

CDR3 DNA: TGTGCCAGCAGCTTCCCTGGGACTAGCGATAACGCCTACGAGCAGTACTTC
CDR3 protein: CASSFPGTSDNAYEQYF
clone size: .
D gene: TRBD2
V gene: TRBV11-2
J gene: TRBJ2-7

CDR3 DNA: TGTGCCATCAGCCTTAGCCCAGATACGCAGTATTTT
CDR3 protein: CAISLSPDTQYF
clone size: .
D gene: .
V gene: TRBV10-3
J gene: TRBJ2-3

CDR3 DNA: TGTGCCAGCAGCTTAGCCCGGGGCGGTGGTTACAATGAGCAGTTCTTC
CDR3 protein: CASSLARGGGYNEQFF
clone size: .
D gene: .
V gene: TRBV11-1
J gene: TRBJ2-1

CDR3 DNA: TGTGCCACCAGCAGAGATCGGGCATTCCAAGAGACCCAGTACTTC
CDR3 protein: CATSRDRAFQETQYF
clone size: .
D gene: .
V gene: TRBV15
J gene: TRBJ2-5

CDR3 DNA: TGTGCCAGCAGCTTGTCTGGACGGACCTACGAGCAGTACTTC
CDR3 protein: CASSLSGRTYEQYF
clone size: .
D gene: .
V gene: TRBV5-4
J gene: TRBJ2-7

CDR3 DNA: TGTGCCAGCAGCAGGGGACAGGGGCCCTCTGAAGCTTTCTTT
CDR3 protein: CASSRGQGPSEAFF
clone size: .
D gene: TRBD1
V gene: TRBV7-3
J gene: TRBJ1-1

CDR3 DNA: TGCGCCAGCAGCCAAGCTCAAGCGGGGGCTGGATCACCCCTCCACTTT
CDR3 protein: CASSQAQAGAGSPLHF
clone size: .
D gene: .
V gene: TRBV4-1
J gene: TRBJ1-6

CDR3 DNA: TGCGCCAGCAGCGCACTAGCGGGGGGGCCAGATACGCAGTATTTT
CDR3 protein: CASSALAGGPDTQYF
clone size: .
D gene: TRBD2
V gene: TRBV5-1
J gene: TRBJ2-3

CDR3 DNA: TGCGCCAGCAGCCAAGTTTACGTCCGAGGGCCAAACACTGAAGCTTTCTTT
CDR3 protein: CASSQVYVRGPNTEAFF
clone size: .
D gene: .
V gene: TRBV4-3
J gene: TRBJ1-1

CDR3 DNA: TGCAGCGTTGCCACCACACTCCATCAGCCCCAGCATTTT
CDR3 protein: CSVATTLHQPQHF
clone size: .
D gene: .
V gene: TRBV29-1
J gene: TRBJ1-5

CDR3 DNA: TGTGCCAGCAGCCAAACCATGTGGGGGCAGCCCCAGCATTTT
CDR3 protein: CASSQTMWGQPQHF
clone size: once
D gene: .
V gene: TRBV3-1/TRBV3-2
J gene: TRBJ1-5